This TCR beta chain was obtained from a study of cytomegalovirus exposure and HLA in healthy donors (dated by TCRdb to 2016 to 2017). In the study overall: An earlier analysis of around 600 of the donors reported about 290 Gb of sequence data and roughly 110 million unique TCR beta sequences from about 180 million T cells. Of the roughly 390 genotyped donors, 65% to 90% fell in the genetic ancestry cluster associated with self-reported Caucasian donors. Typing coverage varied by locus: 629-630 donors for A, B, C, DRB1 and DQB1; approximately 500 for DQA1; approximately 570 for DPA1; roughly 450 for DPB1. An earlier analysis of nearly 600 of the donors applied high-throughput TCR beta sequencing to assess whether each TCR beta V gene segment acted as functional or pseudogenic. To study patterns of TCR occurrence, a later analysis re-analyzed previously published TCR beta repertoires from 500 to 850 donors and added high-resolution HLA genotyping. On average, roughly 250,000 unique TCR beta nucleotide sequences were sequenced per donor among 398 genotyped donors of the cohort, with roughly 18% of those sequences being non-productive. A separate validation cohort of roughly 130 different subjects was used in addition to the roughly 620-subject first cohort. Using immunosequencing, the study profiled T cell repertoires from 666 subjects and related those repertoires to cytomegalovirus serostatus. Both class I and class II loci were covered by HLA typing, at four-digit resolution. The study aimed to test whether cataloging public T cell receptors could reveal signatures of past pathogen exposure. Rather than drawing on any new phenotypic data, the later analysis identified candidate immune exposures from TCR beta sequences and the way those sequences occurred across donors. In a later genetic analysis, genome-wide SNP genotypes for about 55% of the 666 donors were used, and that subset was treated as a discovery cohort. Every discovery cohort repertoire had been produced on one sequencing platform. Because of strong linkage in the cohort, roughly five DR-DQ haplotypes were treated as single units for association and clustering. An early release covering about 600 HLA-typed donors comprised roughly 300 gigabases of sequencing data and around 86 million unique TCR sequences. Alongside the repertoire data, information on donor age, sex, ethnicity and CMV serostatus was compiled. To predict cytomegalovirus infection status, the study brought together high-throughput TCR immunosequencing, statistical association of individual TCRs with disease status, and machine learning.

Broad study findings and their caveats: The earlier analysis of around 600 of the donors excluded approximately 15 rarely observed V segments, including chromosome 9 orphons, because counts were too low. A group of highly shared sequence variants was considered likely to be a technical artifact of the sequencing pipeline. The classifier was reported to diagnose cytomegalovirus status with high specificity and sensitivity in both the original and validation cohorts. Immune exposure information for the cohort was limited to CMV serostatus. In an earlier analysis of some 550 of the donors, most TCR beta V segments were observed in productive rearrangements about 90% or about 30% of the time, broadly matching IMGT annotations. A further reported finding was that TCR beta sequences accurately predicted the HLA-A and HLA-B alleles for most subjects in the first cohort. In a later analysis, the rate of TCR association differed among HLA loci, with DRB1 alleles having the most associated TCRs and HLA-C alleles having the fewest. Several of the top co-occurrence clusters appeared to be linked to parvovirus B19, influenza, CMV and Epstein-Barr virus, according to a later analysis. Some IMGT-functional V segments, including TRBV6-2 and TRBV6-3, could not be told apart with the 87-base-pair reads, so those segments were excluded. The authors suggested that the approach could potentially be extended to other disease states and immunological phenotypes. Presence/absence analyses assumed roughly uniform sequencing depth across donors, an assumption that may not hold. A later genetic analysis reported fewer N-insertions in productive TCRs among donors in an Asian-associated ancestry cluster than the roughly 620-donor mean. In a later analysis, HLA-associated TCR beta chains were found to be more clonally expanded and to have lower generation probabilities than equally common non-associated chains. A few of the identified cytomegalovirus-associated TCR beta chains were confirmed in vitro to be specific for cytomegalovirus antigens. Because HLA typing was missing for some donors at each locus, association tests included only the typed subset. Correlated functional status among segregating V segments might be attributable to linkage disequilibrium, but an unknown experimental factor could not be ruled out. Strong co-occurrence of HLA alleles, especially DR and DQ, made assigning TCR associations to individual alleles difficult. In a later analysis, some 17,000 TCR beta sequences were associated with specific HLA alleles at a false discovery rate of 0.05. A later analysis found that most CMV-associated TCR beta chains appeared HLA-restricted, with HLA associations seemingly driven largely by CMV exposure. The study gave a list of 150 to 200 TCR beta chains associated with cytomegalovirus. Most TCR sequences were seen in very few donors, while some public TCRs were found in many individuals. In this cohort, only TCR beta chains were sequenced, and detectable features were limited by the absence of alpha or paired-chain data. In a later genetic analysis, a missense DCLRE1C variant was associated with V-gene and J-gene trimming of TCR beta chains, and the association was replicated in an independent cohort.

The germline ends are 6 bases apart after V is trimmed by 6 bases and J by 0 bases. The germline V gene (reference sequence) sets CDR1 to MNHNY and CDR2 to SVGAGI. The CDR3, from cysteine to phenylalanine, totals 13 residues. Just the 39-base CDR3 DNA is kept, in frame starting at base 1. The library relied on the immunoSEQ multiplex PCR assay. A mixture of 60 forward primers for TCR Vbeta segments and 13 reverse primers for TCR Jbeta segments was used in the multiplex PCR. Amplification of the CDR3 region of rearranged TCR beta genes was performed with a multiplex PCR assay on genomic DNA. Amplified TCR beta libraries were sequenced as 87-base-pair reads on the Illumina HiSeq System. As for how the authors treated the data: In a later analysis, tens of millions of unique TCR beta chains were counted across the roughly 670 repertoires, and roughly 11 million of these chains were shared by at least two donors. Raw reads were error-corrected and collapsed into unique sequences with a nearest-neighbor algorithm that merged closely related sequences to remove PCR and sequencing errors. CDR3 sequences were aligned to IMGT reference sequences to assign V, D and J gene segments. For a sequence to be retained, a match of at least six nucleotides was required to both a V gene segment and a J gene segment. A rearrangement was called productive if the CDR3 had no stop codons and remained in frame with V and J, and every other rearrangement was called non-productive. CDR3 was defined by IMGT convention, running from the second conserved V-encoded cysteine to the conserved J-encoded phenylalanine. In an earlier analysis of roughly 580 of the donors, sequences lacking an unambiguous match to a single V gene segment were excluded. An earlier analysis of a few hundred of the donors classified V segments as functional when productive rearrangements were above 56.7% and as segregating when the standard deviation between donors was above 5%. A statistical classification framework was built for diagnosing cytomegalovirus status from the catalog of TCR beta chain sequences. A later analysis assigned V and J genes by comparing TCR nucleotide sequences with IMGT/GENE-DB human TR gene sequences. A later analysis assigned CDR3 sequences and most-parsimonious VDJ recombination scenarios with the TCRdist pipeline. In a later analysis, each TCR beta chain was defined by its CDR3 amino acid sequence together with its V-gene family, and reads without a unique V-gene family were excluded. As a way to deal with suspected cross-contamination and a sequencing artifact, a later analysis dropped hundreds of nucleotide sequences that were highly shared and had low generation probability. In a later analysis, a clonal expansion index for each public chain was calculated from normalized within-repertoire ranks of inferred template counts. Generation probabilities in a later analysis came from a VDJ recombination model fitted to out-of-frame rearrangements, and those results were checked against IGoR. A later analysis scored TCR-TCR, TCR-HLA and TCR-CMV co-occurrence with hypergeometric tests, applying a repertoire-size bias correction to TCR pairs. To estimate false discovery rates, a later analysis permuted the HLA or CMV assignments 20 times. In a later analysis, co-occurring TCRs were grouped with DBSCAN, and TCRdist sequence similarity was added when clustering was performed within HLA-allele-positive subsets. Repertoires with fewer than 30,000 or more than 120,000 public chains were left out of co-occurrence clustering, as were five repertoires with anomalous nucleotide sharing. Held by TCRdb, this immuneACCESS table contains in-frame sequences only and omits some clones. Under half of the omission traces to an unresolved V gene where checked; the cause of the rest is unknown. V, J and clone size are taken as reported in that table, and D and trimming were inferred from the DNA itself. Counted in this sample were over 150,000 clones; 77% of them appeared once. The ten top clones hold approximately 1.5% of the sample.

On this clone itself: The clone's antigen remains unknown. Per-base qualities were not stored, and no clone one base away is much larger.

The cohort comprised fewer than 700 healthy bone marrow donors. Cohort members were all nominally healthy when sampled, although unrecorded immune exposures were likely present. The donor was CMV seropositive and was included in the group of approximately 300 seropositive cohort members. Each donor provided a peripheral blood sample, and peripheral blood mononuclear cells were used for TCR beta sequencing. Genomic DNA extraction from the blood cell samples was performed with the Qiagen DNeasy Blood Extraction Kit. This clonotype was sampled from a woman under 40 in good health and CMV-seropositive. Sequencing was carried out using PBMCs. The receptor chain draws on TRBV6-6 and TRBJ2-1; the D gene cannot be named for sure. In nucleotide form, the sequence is TGTGCCAGCAGCCCCAGCTCCTACAATGAGCAGTTCTTC. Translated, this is CASSPSSYNEQFF.